This TCR beta chain is from a study of blood T cell repertoires in COVID-19. Per germline, CDR1 SGHTA and CDR2 FQGNSA. The CDR3 runs to 15 residues. The germline V and J ends were trimmed by 4 bases and 0 bases, with 10 bases remaining between them. Original processing notes: Estimation of nucleated cell counts was performed using reference gene primer amplification. Clones were read by immunoSEQ multiplex PCR, and TCRdb kept only the in-frame ones, dropping some. Clone size and the V and J calls come from that table; the DNA yielded D and trimming. The profile shows about 250,000 clones, around nine tenths of them singletons.

The material sequenced was peripheral blood. The TCR originated in a woman aged 60 to 75 who had recovered from COVID-19. The gene calls are TRBV7-2 and TRBJ2-1; D is unresolved. The CDR3 reads CASSSQSFSYNEQFF. The CDR3 DNA sequence: TGTGCCAGCAGCTCACAGTCTTTCTCCTACAATGAGCAGTTCTTC.